The 29 T cell receptor beta chains presented below share a single source sample, sequenced in a study of blood T cell repertoires in COVID-19. Sequenced by immunoSEQ multiplex PCR; TCRdb stores in-frame clones only, minus some. This sample yields a few hundred thousand clones, of which around 85% are seen a single time; approximately 5.1% belongs to the top ten. Sequencing was carried out using peripheral blood. Every receptor here comes from a middle-aged man with active or convalescent COVID-19.

This clone turned up a few times. The J gene is TRBJ2-1, the V gene TRBV28, with TRBD1 identical over 10 bases. Germline values: CDR1 MDHEN, CDR2 SYDVKM. Trimming at V came to 3 bases and at J to 7 bases, leaving 6 bases not matched to a gene. This CDR3 is built from 15 residues. The CDR3 DNA is TGTGCCAGCAGTTTGACAGGGGGCCGGGGGAATGAGCAGTTCTTC. Protein sequence: CASSLTGGRGNEQFF.

This sequence joins TRBV6-5 and TRBJ1-1; 11 bases are a match to TRBD1. Trimming cost V 8 bases and J 4 bases; bases outside gene matches: 9. There are 15 residues in the CDR3. Germline CDR1 and CDR2: MNHEY and SVGAGI. The CDR3 DNA sequence: TGTGCCAGCCTTCCCGGACAGGGGGCGCTCACTGAAGCTTTCTTT. Encoded protein: CASLPGQGALTEAFF.

As concerns this clone: A much more abundant neighbour one base away suggests this may be a read error. The chain links TRBV14 to TRBJ2-1, with TRBD2 identical over 9 bases. Germline CDR1 reads SGHDN; CDR2 reads FVKESK. The CDR3 runs 15 residues. Trimming cost V 1 base and J 10 bases; bases outside gene matches: 8. This CDR3 is CASSQARREGQEQFF. Here the CDR3 DNA reads TGTGCCAGCAGCCAAGCGAGGCGGGAGGGCCAGGAGCAGTTCTTC. The full variable domain, in which reference TRBV14 and TRBJ2-1 provide the parts outside the CDR3, is EAGVTQFPSHSVIEKGQTVTLRCDPISGHDNLYWYRRVMGKEIKFLLHFVKESKQDESGMPNNRFLAERTGGTYSTLKVQPAELEDSGVYFCASSQARREGQEQFFGPGTRLTVL.

The chain joins TRBV21-1 to TRBJ1-6; the table's D call, TRBD1, has no DNA check behind it. TRBV21-1 is flagged as a pseudogene. This CDR3 is 18 amino acids long. The CDR3 sequence is CASSKAHPGQEDNSPLHF. CDR3 nucleotide sequence: TGTGCCAGCAGCAAAGCCCACCCAGGACAGGAAGACAATTCACCCCTCCACTTT.

This clone has just a few counts. The CDR3 region is CASSQDGTGGQPQHF. The CDR3, as DNA: TGTGCCAGCAGCCAAGACGGGACAGGAGGGCAGCCCCAGCATTTT. V is TRBV11-2 and J is TRBJ1-5; 8 nucleotides line up with TRBD1. This CDR3 has 15 amino acids. Germline V gene data show CDR1 as SGHAT and CDR2 as FQNNGV. V dropped 5 bases and J dropped 7; count of bases not matched to a gene: 10.

This chain uses TRBV2 with TRBJ1-5; D gene uncertain. The CDR3 sequence is 13 residues long. The germline V gene encodes CDR1 SNHLY and CDR2 FYNNEI. The V end lost 6 bases, the J end lost 4 bases, and 10 bases lay between the germline ends. The CDR3, as DNA: TGTGCCAGCAGCCCGTATTTAAATCAGCCCCAGCATTTT. This sequence encodes CASSPYLNQPQHF.

The rearrangement uses TRBV19 and TRBJ2-3, with TRBD1 identical over 10 bases. V dropped 3 bases and J dropped 4; count of bases not matched to a gene: 4. The CDR3 length is 15 residues. Germline CDR1 is LNHDA and CDR2 is SQIVND (reference sequence). CDR3 in DNA: TGTGCCAGTAGTATGGCGGGACAGGGGTCAGATACGCAGTATTTT. It codes for CASSMAGQGSDTQYF.

This chain uses TRBV5-1 with TRBJ1-2; no clear D. The germline V gene has CDR1 SGHRS and CDR2 YFSETQ. There are 18 residues in the CDR3. V was pared by 0 bases and J by 5 bases, with 23 bases between. CDR3 DNA sequence: TGCGCCAGCAGCTTGGTGGTGGCAGGCACAACCTCTGTTTATGGCTACACCTTC. This gives the protein CASSLVVAGTTSVYGYTF.

This chain uses TRBV9 with TRBJ2-2; 7 nucleotides agree with TRBD2. V lost 0 bases, J lost 2 bases, and 4 bases stayed unmatched. This CDR3 spans 16 amino acids. Germline CDR1 and CDR2: SGDLS and YYNGEE. The CDR3 nucleotides read TGTGCCAGCAGCGTAGCTAGCGGAGGAAACACCGGGGAGCTGTTTTTT. Its protein product is CASSVASGGNTGELFF.

The sample holds one count of this clone. The rearrangement uses TRBV15 and TRBJ2-4, with 8 bases fitting TRBD2. CDR1 and CDR2 from the germline V gene are LNHNV and YYDKDF (reference sequence). The length of the CDR3 is 16 residues. V lost 3 bases to trimming and J lost 9 bases; unmatched junction nucleotides: 13. The CDR3 coding sequence is TGTGCCACCAGCAGGGACCTTAGCGGGACTTGGAGCATTCAGTACTTC. This encodes CATSRDLSGTWSIQYF.

The chain uses TRBV10-3 and TRBJ2-3; the match to TRBD2 covers 7 bases. The germline CDR1 and CDR2 sequences are ENHRY and SYGVKD. CDR3 length equals 14 residues. V lost 6 bases to trimming and J lost 0 bases; unmatched junction nucleotides: 3. The CDR3: CAISPGRSTDTQYF. The DNA for the CDR3 is TGTGCCATCAGCCCCGGGAGGAGCACAGATACGCAGTATTTT.

Only a few counts were recorded for this clone. The chain is built from TRBV6-1 and TRBJ1-1; 8 bases match TRBD1. J lost 1 base, V lost 1 base, and 5 bases had no gene match. Germline V gene sequence: CDR1 MNHNS, CDR2 SASEGT. This CDR3 has 16 residues. CDR3 sequence reads: CASSEGIGQGNTEAFF. The CDR3 DNA follows: TGTGCCAGCAGTGAAGGAATCGGACAGGGGAACACTGAAGCTTTCTTT.

V and J are TRBV11-3 and TRBJ2-1; TRBD2 aligns across 9 bases. CDR1 and CDR2 (germline): SGHNT, YENEEA. CDR3 length: 16 residues. After removal of 5 bases from V and 5 bases from J, the junction contained 10 bases not matched to a gene. CDR3 nucleotides: TGTGCCAGCAGCACTTTTAGCGGGAGTTTCGACAATGAGCAGTTCTTC. Translated, it gives CASSTFSGSFDNEQFF. Filled out from reference TRBV11-3 and TRBJ2-1, the complete variable domain reads EAGVVQSPRYKIIEKKQPVAFWCNPISGHNTLYWYLQNLGQGPELLIRYENEEAVDDSQLPKDRFSAERLKGVDSTLKIQPAELGDSAVYLCASSTFSGSFDNEQFFGPGTRLTVL.

The CDR3 spells CASRARQGESQETQYF. CDR3 sequence (DNA): TGTGCCAGCAGAGCCCGACAGGGCGAGAGCCAAGAGACCCAGTACTTC. This chain joins TRBV11-1 and TRBJ2-5; 7 bases match TRBD1. The CDR3 contains 16 residues. V was pared by 6 bases and J by 1 base, with 11 bases of the junction left unmatched. Germline values: CDR1 SGHAT, CDR2 FQDESV (reference sequence).

This chain links TRBV12-3 or TRBV12-4 with TRBJ1-2, with 7 bases identical to TRBD1. Losses at the gene ends were 8 bases for V and 5 bases for J; bases not matched to a gene: 8. The CDR3 is 13 amino acids. CDR3 sequence: CASRTGTSYGYTF. The CDR3 nucleotides read TGTGCCAGCCGGACAGGAACTAGTTATGGCTACACCTTC.

The CDR3 sequence: CASSPTGPYEQYF. The CDR3 DNA is TGTGCCAGCAGCCCCACAGGGCCCTACGAGCAGTACTTC. The chain is built from TRBV14 and TRBJ2-7; D is possibly TRBD1 (6 bases). V was trimmed by 4 bases and J by 2 bases, leaving 9 bases between them. The CDR3 spans 13 residues. The germline V gene has CDR1 SGHDN and CDR2 FVKESK.

The V gene is TRBV30, the J gene TRBJ1-2; maybe TRBD1 (6 bases). The V end was cut by 4 bases, the J end by 8 bases, with 11 bases between. Germline V gene sequence: CDR1 GTSNPN, CDR2 SVGIG (reference sequence). The CDR3 extends over 11 amino acids. The CDR3 DNA sequence: TGTGCCTGGAAAGCAGGGGTAGGCTACACCTTC. Protein sequence: CAWKAGVGYTF.

The chain has TRBV5-1 and TRBJ2-1, with TRBD2 identical over 7 bases. The CDR3 covers 15 residues. V was clipped by 4 bases and J by 4 bases; unmatched bases: 8. Germline CDR1 and CDR2: SGHRS and YFSETQ. CDR3 sequence reads: CASSRSGTTYNEQFF. In DNA form, the CDR3 reads TGCGCCAGCAGCAGAAGCGGGACGACTTACAATGAGCAGTTCTTC.

This rearrangement joins TRBV5-6 to TRBJ2-3, with TRBD2 matching 10 bases. The trim removed 4 bases at V and 7 bases at J, leaving 6 bases unmatched. CDR3 size: 14 residues. The germline gives CDR1 SGHDT, CDR2 YYEEEE. The CDR3 reads CASSRTSGTNTQYF. The CDR3 bases are TGTGCCAGCAGCCGGACTAGCGGTACGAATACGCAGTATTTT.

The chain joins TRBV7-2 to TRBJ1-3, with a possible D match to TRBD1 (5 bases). The CDR3 spans 13 residues. Per the germline V gene, CDR1 is SGHTA and CDR2 is FQGNSA. V lost 5 bases, J lost 4 bases, and 9 bases lay in between. This chain's CDR3 is CASSTRQGNTIYF. CDR3 DNA sequence: TGTGCCAGCAGCACCCGACAGGGAAACACCATATATTTT.

J is TRBJ1-2 and V is TRBV28; TRBD1 agrees at 9 bases. The V gene's germline CDR1 is MDHEN and CDR2 SYDVKM. There are 16 residues in the CDR3. V trimming: 5 bases; J trimming: 2 bases; junction bases outside the gene matches: 9. The CDR3 loop reads CASSVTGTGNNYGYTF. The CDR3 bases are TGTGCCAGCAGTGTTACCGGGACAGGGAACAACTATGGCTACACCTTC.

There are a few counts of this clone. The chain employs TRBV5-1 and TRBJ2-2, with D uncertain. V shed 0 bases and J shed 4 bases, with 4 bases lying between them. The CDR3 is 13 residues long. Germline CDR1 is SGHRS and CDR2 is YFSETQ. The CDR3 is CASSLVFTGELFF. For the CDR3, the DNA is TGCGCCAGCAGCTTGGTATTCACCGGGGAGCTGTTTTTT.

This rearrangement joins TRBV5-1 to TRBJ2-5; tentatively, D is TRBD1 (6 bases). Looked up from germline, CDR1 is SGHRS and CDR2 is YFSETQ. The V gene lost 5 bases and the J gene lost 2 bases, with 13 bases spanning the gap. The CDR3 has 14 residues. The CDR3 protein is CASRIGDTQETQYF. Here the CDR3 DNA reads TGCGCCAGCAGAATTGGGGACACACAAGAGACCCAGTACTTC.

The J gene is TRBJ1-5, the V gene TRBV2, with TRBD1 identical over 7 bases. The V segment lost 6 bases and the J segment 7 bases; nucleotides outside the gene matches: 12. Germline V gene lookup returns CDR1 SNHLY and CDR2 FYNNEI. The CDR3 extends over 15 amino acids. For the CDR3, the DNA is TGTGCCAGCAGAGAACGACAGGGTGATGGCCAGCCCCAGCATTTT. Protein product: CASRERQGDGQPQHF. The complete variable domain, with remaining parts taken from reference TRBV2 and TRBJ1-5, reads EPEVTQTPSHQVTQMGQEVILRCVPISNHLYFYWYRQILGQKVEFLVSFYNNEISEKSEIFDDQFSVERPDGSNFTLKIRSTKLEDSAMYFCASRERQGDGQPQHFGDGTRLSIL.

This CDR3 is CASSGVSGGGETQYF. CDR3 in DNA: TGTGCCAGCAGTGGAGTTAGCGGTGGGGGGGAGACCCAGTACTTC. The chain carries TRBV2 and TRBJ2-5; maybe TRBD2 (6 bases). Germline assignment: CDR1 SNHLY and CDR2 FYNNEI. CDR3 length equals 15 residues. Between the trimmed V and J ends, which lost 4 bases and 5 bases, there was a span of 17 bases.

The count of this clone is one. The chain couples TRBV4-2 to TRBJ2-1; maybe TRBD2 (6 bases). V was pared by 0 bases and J by 2 bases, with 11 bases between. Germline values: CDR1 LGHNA, CDR2 YNFKEQ. The CDR3 spans 16 residues. The CDR3 sequence is CASSQDLGGAYNEQFF. The DNA of the CDR3 is TGTGCCAGCAGCCAAGATCTGGGGGGAGCCTACAATGAGCAGTTCTTC.

The chain uses TRBV5-4 and TRBJ1-6; no clear D. The CDR3 runs to 13 residues. V lost 0 bases, J lost 8 bases, and 6 bases lay in between. Germline CDR1 and CDR2: SGHNT and YYREEE (reference sequence). This CDR3 is CASSLVSDSPLHF. DNA of the CDR3: TGTGCCAGCAGCTTGGTCTCTGATTCACCCCTCCACTTT.

The J gene is TRBJ2-1, the V gene TRBV11-1; 10 nucleotides match TRBD2. The CDR3 spans 15 residues. CDR1 and CDR2 (germline): SGHAT, FQDESV (reference sequence). The ends lost 4 bases at V and 7 bases at J; junction bases unmatched: 7. The CDR3: CASSSEREGMNEQFF. In DNA, the CDR3 is TGTGCCAGCAGCTCCGAGCGGGAGGGGATGAATGAGCAGTTCTTC.

In this sample, this clone turned up once. The chain employs TRBV6-5 and TRBJ1-2; TRBD1 might be the D (5 bases). Germline lookup yields CDR1 MNHEY and CDR2 SVGAGI. V lost 5 bases and J lost 5, with 9 bases in between. The CDR3 loop spans 12 amino acids. CDR3 sequence: CASSNRQYGYTF. CDR3 sequence (DNA): TGTGCCAGCAGTAATAGACAGTATGGCTACACCTTC.